The source of this T cell receptor (beta chain) is a study of T cells in Graves' hyperthyroidism and ophthalmopathy. Study results and limitations: A model of 13 V-J features distinguished ophthalmopathy from stable hyperthyroidism.

The germline gives CDR1 SEHNR, CDR2 FQNEAQ (reference sequence). The CDR3 runs to 13 residues. The table lists this clonotype with a count of one. Antigen unknown. A read error may be the cause here, since a much bigger clone is one base away. TCR beta CDR3 regions were amplified from RNA. HTBI primers were used for first-round RT-PCR of the TCR CDR3. Each CDR3 protein gets one entry after TCRdb re-called the multiplex PCR reads with MiXCR. This sample has about 400,000 distinct CDR3 sequences, with roughly 14% found just once. This clonotype was sampled from a man younger than 30 with Graves' ophthalmopathy. The chain combines TRBV7-9 with TRBJ2-1, with D unresolved. The sequenced material came from blood. DNA for the CDR3: TGTGCCAGCAGCTCCCACCCGTACAATGAGCAGCTCTTC. Amino acids: CASSSHPYNEQLF.